The TCR beta chain under discussion was sequenced for a study of breast tumors, draining lymph nodes, adjacent tissues. Samples came from axillary lymph nodes draining the breast cancer. TCRdb fed the multiplex PCR reads into MiXCR, producing one record per CDR3 protein. The sample has more than 200,000 distinct CDR3 sequences; roughly 32% are singletons. CDR1 is SGHRS and CDR2 is YFSETQ in the germline V gene. Unmatched junction bases numbered 10, after V lost 0 bases and J lost 6 bases. This CDR3 is 17 amino acids long. In its sample, this clonotype was seen many times. The sequenced sample consisted of axillary lymph node tissue. V gene TRBV5-1 combines with J gene TRBJ2-7, with 12 bases matching TRBD2. This clonotype was sampled from a female donor with breast cancer. Some clones in this sample may be carry-over from other donors' samples. The CDR3 protein is CASSLASLAGGLGEQYF. Here the CDR3 DNA reads TGCGCCAGCAGCTTGGCCTCCCTAGCGGGAGGGCTTGGCGAGCAGTACTTC. The entire variable domain, with the rest obtained from reference TRBV5-1 and TRBJ2-7, is as follows: KAGVTQTPRYLIKTRGQQVTLSCSPISGHRSVSWYQQTPGQGLQFLFEYFSETQRNKGNFPGRFSGRQFSNSRSEMNVSTLELGDSALYLCASSLASLAGGLGEQYFGPGTRLTVT.